The rows below give T cell receptor beta chains drawn from one sample of a study of T-cell memory formation after mild COVID-19. Each CDR3 protein is one row after TCRdb ran MiXCR on the 5' RACE reads. In the table there are about 110,000 distinct CDR3 sequences, around an eighth of which are singletons. The sequenced material came from PBMCs or a T cell subset sorted from them (not recorded which). The receptors were gathered from a man in his late teens or twenties who had mild COVID-19 (a few samples of this study predate the infection). Cell type and time point are not known. Both conserved end residues are trimmed from each CDR3. Fields, in order: clone size, J gene, V gene, CDR3 protein. Only some rows state a clone size, as once, few, many or a class for expanded clones.

NA TRBJ2-1 TRBV20-1 SASIAGRANSYNEQF
medium-sized TRBJ2-1 TRBV20-1 SALLAGGLSHEQF
few TRBJ2-2 TRBV7-9 ASRGDRGATGELF
NA TRBJ1-2 TRBV4-1 ASSLRGGNYGYT
few TRBJ1-2 TRBV7-8 ASSPNARGIIYGYT
NA TRBJ2-3 TRBV15 ATSREGYRTTDTQY
NA TRBJ2-1 TRBV3-1 ASSQAVEGNEQF
many TRBJ2-3 TRBV9 ASSVLGGSTDTQY
once TRBJ2-3 TRBV7-2 ASSLVVDFPPQY
few TRBJ2-1 TRBV7-3 ASSLSGGGLGNEQF
NA TRBJ1-4 TRBV5-4 ASSFGGAEKLF
NA TRBJ2-1 TRBV13 ASSLGQAASYNEQF
NA TRBJ1-1 TRBV6-2/TRBV6-3 ASSYGTAEAF
few TRBJ1-3 TRBV3-1 ASSQRPGDGNTIY
NA TRBJ2-1 TRBV3-1 ASSWDAFSYNEQF
NA TRBJ1-1 TRBV9 ASSRETGGLGNTEAF
NA TRBJ2-3 TRBV12-3/TRBV12-4 ASSFAGAPLDTQY
NA TRBJ2-7 TRBV4-2 ASSQAGLNYEQY
many TRBJ2-7 TRBV2 ASSLGLEVEQY
NA TRBJ2-3 TRBV12-3/TRBV12-4 ASGVGGTTYTDTQY
NA TRBJ2-3 TRBV5-1 ASSWDGSGTVRDTQY
medium-sized TRBJ2-5 TRBV20-1 SARGGLAGSQETQY
NA TRBJ2-1 TRBV12-3/TRBV12-4 ASSPAGNEQP